A single sample is the source of the 26 T cell receptor beta chains below, sequenced in a study of control samples from healthy donors and cancer patients (dated by TCRdb to 2018 to 2021). Libraries were made using the immunoSEQ multiplex PCR assay. In TCRdb, the immuneACCESS table is reduced to in-frame sequences with V and J assigned. These tables do not hold every clone; where another copy was compared, an unresolved V gene accounts for under half, and the others remain unexplained. The sample profile shows over 85,000 clones; more than 85% of them were found once. Around 1.4% of the sample comes from the top ten. The sample was blood. The receptor set was obtained from a woman in her thirties in good health.

The chain is built from TRBV5-8 and TRBJ2-7; 8 bases are shared with TRBD2. With 0 bases clipped from V and 0 bases from J, the junction kept 11 bases outside the gene matches. Germline-derived CDR1 and CDR2 are SGHTS and YDEGEE. This CDR3 contains 18 residues. DNA of the CDR3: TGTGCCAGCAGCTTGGCAGCGGGAACTAGCGGATTCTCCTACGAGCAGTACTTC. Amino acids: CASSLAAGTSGFSYEQYF.

This chain joins TRBV19 and TRBJ1-5, with a possible D match to TRBD1 (5 bases). CDR3 length: 17 amino acids. Germline CDR1 reads LNHDA; CDR2 reads SQIVND (reference sequence). The V gene lost 0 bases and the J gene lost 4 bases, with 16 bases spanning the gap. The CDR3 loop reads CASSIDLGRMINQPQHF. The CDR3 DNA follows: TGTGCCAGTAGTATAGACCTGGGACGGATGATAAATCAGCCCCAGCATTTT.

The CDR3 protein is CAIRGSAFEQYF. In DNA form, the CDR3 reads TGTGCCATCAGAGGGTCGGCCTTCGAGCAGTACTTC. The genes are TRBV10-3 and TRBJ2-7; no firm D call. Trimming left V 6 bases short and J 6 bases short, with 12 bases between. This CDR3 is 12 amino acids long. CDR1 is ENHRY, CDR2 SYGVKD, per germline.

The chain links TRBV5-6 to TRBJ1-5, with TRBD1 matching 7 bases. Germline CDR1 and CDR2: SGHDT and YYEEEE. CDR3 length: 17 residues. V trimming: 0 bases; J trimming: 3 bases; junction bases outside the gene matches: 9. The CDR3 is CASSLGVGGYLNQPQHF. For the CDR3, the DNA is TGTGCCAGCAGCTTGGGGGTAGGGGGCTACCTCAATCAGCCCCAGCATTTT. The full variable domain, in which reference TRBV5-6 and TRBJ1-5 provide the parts outside the CDR3, is DAGVTQSPTHLIKTRGQQVTLRCSPKSGHDTVSWYQQALGQGPQFIFQYYEEEERQRGNFPDRFSGHQFPNYSSELNVNALLLGDSALYLCASSLGVGGYLNQPQHFGDGTRLSIL.

The chain is built from TRBV7-3 and TRBJ2-5, with D perhaps TRBD1 or TRBD2 (5 bases each). Germline CDR1 SGHTA, CDR2 FQGTGA. This CDR3 comprises 14 residues. The germline V and J ends were trimmed by 4 bases and 2 bases, with 11 bases remaining between them. Here the CDR3 DNA reads TGTGCCAGCAGCTCCCCAGGGAGTCAAGAGACCCAGTACTTC. Protein sequence: CASSSPGSQETQYF.

The chain is built from TRBV6-6 and TRBJ1-4, with a weak D call TRBD1 (6 bases). Germline V gene sequence: CDR1 MNHNY, CDR2 SVGAGI (reference sequence). The CDR3 extends over 16 amino acids. V dropped 2 bases and J dropped 3 bases, with 13 bases sitting between them. The CDR3 region is CASSYGETGPNEKLFF. CDR3 in DNA: TGTGCCAGCAGTTACGGGGAGACAGGTCCTAATGAAAAACTGTTTTTT.

The genes are TRBV6-4 and TRBJ1-6; D gene ambiguous. Germline lookup yields CDR1 MRHNA and CDR2 SNTAGT. This CDR3 has 13 amino acids. V was trimmed by 0 bases and J by 9 bases, leaving 6 bases between them. The CDR3 DNA sequence: TGTGCCAGCAGTGACTCGGCCCTTTCACCCCTCCACTTT. Translated, it gives CASSDSALSPLHF.

The chain links TRBV12-5 to TRBJ1-1, with 8 nucleotides matching TRBD1. CDR3 length equals 16 residues. Germline CDR1 LGHNT, CDR2 FRNRAP. Trimming took 6 bases from V and 1 from J; bases not matched to a gene: 10. Written as DNA, the CDR3 is TGTGCTAGTGGCTCAGACCGGGACAGGAAGAACACTGAAGCTTTCTTT. Its protein product is CASGSDRDRKNTEAFF.

This chain connects TRBV6-2 or TRBV6-3 to TRBJ2-7, with TRBD1 as a possible D gene (5 bases). The CDR3 totals 14 residues. CDR1 is MNHEY, CDR2 SVGEGT, per germline. V gave up 2 bases and J gave up 0 bases, with 8 bases separating them. The CDR3 coding sequence is TGTGCCAGCAGTTACGCGGACAACTCCTACGAGCAGTACTTC. The encoded protein is CASSYADNSYEQYF.

This clone was picked up a small number of times. Germline is not matched at one junction end, which may reflect a read error. The gene calls are TRBV14 and TRBJ1-3, with D hard to call. Germline V gene sequence: CDR1 SGHDN, CDR2 FVKESK. The CDR3 loop spans 15 amino acids. The DNA for the CDR3 is TGTGCCAGCAGCCAATTCGCCGGACCTGGCAACACCATATATTTT. Translating gives CASSQFAGPGNTIYF.

This chain joins TRBV7-9 and TRBJ1-2, with TRBD1 identical over 8 bases. Per the germline V gene, CDR1 is SEHNR and CDR2 is FQNEAQ (reference sequence). The ends lost 5 bases at V and 6 bases at J; junction bases unmatched: 2. The CDR3 is made up of 12 amino acids. This chain's CDR3 is CASSRDRHGYTF. CDR3 DNA: TGTGCCAGCAGCCGGGACAGGCATGGCTACACCTTC. Based on the CDR3 plus reference TRBV7-9 and TRBJ1-2, the full variable domain is DTGVSQNPRHKITKRGQNVTFRCDPISEHNRLYWYRQTLGQGPEFLTYFQNEAQLEKSRLLSDRFSAERPKGSFSTLEIQRTEQGDSAMYLCASSRDRHGYTFGSGTRLTVV.

The chain joins TRBV7-8 to TRBJ1-3; D call uncertain. This CDR3 has 13 residues. Germline CDR1 reads SGHVS; CDR2 reads FQNEAQ. Trimming took 1 base from V and 4 from J, leaving 5 bases between them. DNA for the CDR3: TGTGCCAGCAGCTTAGTCGTCGGAAACACCATATATTTT. Encoded protein: CASSLVVGNTIYF.

The chain is built from TRBV5-6 and TRBJ2-7, with a weak D call TRBD2 (7 bases). Trimming took off 6 bases at V and 6 bases at J, with 19 bases between the two ends. CDR1 is SGHDT, CDR2 YYEEEE, per germline. The CDR3 is 14 amino acids. CDR3 region: CASIRGGVEAEQYF. The CDR3 DNA reads as TGTGCCAGCATCCGAGGGGGGGTCGAGGCCGAGCAGTACTTC.

Only a few counts were recorded for this clone. The CDR3 DNA reads TGTGCCAGCAGTAGGGTAGGGCATCAGCCCCAGCATTTT. Translated: CASSRVGHQPQHF. The chain carries TRBV28 and TRBJ1-5; no firm D call. This CDR3 has 13 amino acids. The germline CDR1 and CDR2 sequences are MDHEN and SYDVKM. With 5 bases removed from V and 5 bases from J, the gap between germline ends came to 10 bases.

This clone was seen a single time. This sequence joins TRBV27 and TRBJ2-4, with D possibly TRBD1 on 6 matching bases. The CDR3 spans 14 residues. Between the trimmed V and J ends, which lost 6 bases and 5 bases, there was a span of 14 bases. The V gene's germline CDR1 is MNHEY and CDR2 SMNVEV (reference sequence). The CDR3 here is CASSSPRTENIQYF. The CDR3 nucleotides read TGTGCCAGCAGCTCACCTCGGACAGAAAACATTCAGTACTTC.

The chain has TRBV9 and TRBJ2-2; D possibly corresponds to TRBD2 (5 bases). The germline V and J ends were trimmed by 3 bases and 8 bases, with 8 bases remaining between them. This CDR3 contains 12 residues. Germline loops: CDR1 SGDLS, CDR2 YYNGEE. CDR3 coding DNA: TGTGCCAGCAGCGCCGAGGGAGGGGAGCTGTTTTTT. It encodes CASSAEGGELFF.

This clone has a single count. The germline gene is not matched at one end of the junction; a read error may be the cause. The chain combines TRBV28 with TRBJ1-1; a weak D match, TRBD1 (6 bases). This CDR3 has 14 residues. Germline V lookup: CDR1 MDHEN, CDR2 SYDVKM. This chain's CDR3 is CANSLWDKNTEAFF. The CDR3 coding sequence is TGTGCCAACAGTTTATGGGACAAGAACACTGAAGCTTTCTTT.

J is TRBJ2-1 and V is TRBV19; 14 positions match TRBD2. After removal of 6 bases from V and 8 bases from J, the junction contained 12 bases not matched to a gene. Germline CDR1 is LNHDA and CDR2 is SQIVND (reference sequence). CDR3 length equals 17 residues. In nucleotides, the CDR3 is TGTGCCAGTAGGCTTGGGCCGGGACTAGCGGGAGTGGATGAGCAGTTCTTC. Translated, it gives CASRLGPGLAGVDEQFF. Full variable domain (remainder filled in from reference TRBV19 and TRBJ2-1): DGGITQSPKYLFRKEGQNVTLSCEQNLNHDAMYWYRQDPGQGLRLIYYSQIVNDFQKGDIAEGYSVSREKKESFPLTVTSAQKNPTAFYLCASRLGPGLAGVDEQFFGPGTRLTVL.

The rearrangement uses TRBV4-1 and TRBJ2-1, with D uncertain. V dropped 0 bases and J dropped 0 bases, with 9 bases sitting between them. The CDR3 is 16 residues long. Germline-derived CDR1 and CDR2 are MGHRA and YSYEKL. The CDR3 DNA sequence: TGCGCCAGCAGCCAAGAATGGGCTAGCTCCTACAATGAGCAGTTCTTC. As protein: CASSQEWASSYNEQFF.

The chain links TRBV28 to TRBJ2-5; 7 bases align to TRBD1. The CDR3 length is 17 residues. Trimming took 4 bases from V and 0 from J; bases not matched to a gene: 11. Per germline, CDR1 MDHEN and CDR2 SYDVKM. Here the CDR3 DNA reads TGTGCCAGCAGTTCCTCGAGGACAGGCGCTAACCAAGAGACCCAGTACTTC. It specifies CASSSSRTGANQETQYF.

The rearrangement links TRBV29-1 to TRBJ1-1; D gene uncertain. The CDR3 sequence is 12 residues long. Germline CDR1 is SQVTM and CDR2 is ANQGSEA. V was trimmed by 2 bases and J by 1 base, leaving 5 bases between them. The CDR3 spells CSVESGNTEAFF. In DNA, the CDR3 is TGCAGCGTTGAATCAGGGAACACTGAAGCTTTCTTT.

The chain combines TRBV3-1 (or the pseudogene TRBV3-2) with TRBJ1-6, with D possibly TRBD1 on 6 matching bases. Germline CDR1 and CDR2: LGHDT and YNNKEL (reference sequence). Trimming left V 7 bases short and J 7 bases short, with 17 bases between. The CDR3 runs 15 residues. The CDR3 sequence is CASTLGGQQNSPLHF. DNA of the CDR3: TGTGCCAGCACCCTCGGTGGACAGCAGAATTCACCCCTCCACTTT.

The chain recombines TRBV18 with TRBJ1-1; D unclear. V lost 3 bases, J lost 1 base, and 12 bases lay in between. CDR1 KGHSH and CDR2 LQKENI come from the germline V gene. The CDR3 has 15 residues. CDR3 region: CASSPLDSQNTEAFF. The CDR3 bases are TGTGCCAGCTCACCCCTTGACTCCCAGAACACTGAAGCTTTCTTT.

The chain has TRBV27 and TRBJ1-5; D is possibly TRBD1 (6 bases). The CDR3 consists of 15 residues. Germline-derived CDR1 and CDR2 are MNHEY and SMNVEV (reference sequence). V was pared by 6 bases and J by 2 bases, with 14 bases between. CDR3 coding DNA: TGTGCCAGCAGGCAACAGGGTTTGGGCAATCAGCCCCAGCATTTT. This gives the protein CASRQQGLGNQPQHF.

This clone was picked up one time. The chain combines TRBV19 with TRBJ1-4; D remains ambiguous. The CDR3 has 14 amino acids. Germline lookup yields CDR1 LNHDA and CDR2 SQIVND (reference sequence). The V end lost 6 bases, the J end lost 3 bases, and 11 bases lay between the germline ends. CDR3 bases: TGTGCCAGTAGGGTCGAGGCGGCTAATGAAAAACTGTTTTTT. This sequence encodes CASRVEAANEKLFF. Looking up the rest from reference TRBV19 and TRBJ1-4 gives the full variable domain: DGGITQSPKYLFRKEGQNVTLSCEQNLNHDAMYWYRQDPGQGLRLIYYSQIVNDFQKGDIAEGYSVSREKKESFPLTVTSAQKNPTAFYLCASRVEAANEKLFFGSGTQLSVL.

CDR3 DNA sequence: TGTGCCAGCAGCTTGGGGACAGGGGGCGCGACGGCTTCTTCACCCCTCCACTTT. This encodes CASSLGTGGATASSPLHF. V gene TRBV7-2 combines with J gene TRBJ1-6, with 12 bases identical to TRBD1. V shed 3 bases, J shed 9 bases, and the junction held 12 bases outside the gene matches. This CDR3 has 18 amino acids. Germline V gene lookup returns CDR1 SGHTA and CDR2 FQGNSA.